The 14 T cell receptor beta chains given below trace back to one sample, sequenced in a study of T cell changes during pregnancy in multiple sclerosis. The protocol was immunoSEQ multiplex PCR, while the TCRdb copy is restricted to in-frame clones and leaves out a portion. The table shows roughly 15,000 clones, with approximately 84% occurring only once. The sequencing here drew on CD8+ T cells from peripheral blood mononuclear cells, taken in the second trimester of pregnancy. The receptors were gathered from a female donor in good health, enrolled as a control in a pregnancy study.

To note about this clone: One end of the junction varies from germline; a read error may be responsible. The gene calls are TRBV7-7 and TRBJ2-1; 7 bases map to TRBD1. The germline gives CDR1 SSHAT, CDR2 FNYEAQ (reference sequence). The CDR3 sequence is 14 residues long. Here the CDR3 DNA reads TGTGCTAGCAGCCCTGACAGGGTGTCACATGAGCAGTTCTTC. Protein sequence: CASSPDRVSHEQFF.

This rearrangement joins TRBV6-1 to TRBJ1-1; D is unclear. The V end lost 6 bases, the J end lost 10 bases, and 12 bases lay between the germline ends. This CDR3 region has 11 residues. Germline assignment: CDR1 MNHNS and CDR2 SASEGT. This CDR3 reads CASSGLTGAFF. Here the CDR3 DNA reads TGTGCCAGCAGCGGCCTGACGGGAGCTTTCTTT.

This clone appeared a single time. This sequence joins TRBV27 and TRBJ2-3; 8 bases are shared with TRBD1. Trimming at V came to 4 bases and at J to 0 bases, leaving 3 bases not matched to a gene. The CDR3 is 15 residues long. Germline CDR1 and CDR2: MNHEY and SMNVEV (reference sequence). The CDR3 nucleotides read TGTGCCAGCAGTTGGCGGACAGGGAGCACAGATACGCAGTATTTT. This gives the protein CASSWRTGSTDTQYF.

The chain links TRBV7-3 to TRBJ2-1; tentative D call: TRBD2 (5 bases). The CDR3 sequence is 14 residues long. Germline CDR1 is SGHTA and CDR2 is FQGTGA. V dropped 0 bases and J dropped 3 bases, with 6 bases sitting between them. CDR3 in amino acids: CASSLTGVYNEQFF. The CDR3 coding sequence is TGTGCCAGCAGCTTAACCGGGGTCTACAATGAGCAGTTCTTC.

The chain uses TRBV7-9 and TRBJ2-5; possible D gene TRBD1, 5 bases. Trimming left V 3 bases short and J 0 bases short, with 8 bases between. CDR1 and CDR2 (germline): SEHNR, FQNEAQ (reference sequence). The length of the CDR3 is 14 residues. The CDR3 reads CASSFEGDQETQYF. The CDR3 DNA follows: TGTGCCAGCAGCTTTGAAGGGGACCAAGAGACCCAGTACTTC.

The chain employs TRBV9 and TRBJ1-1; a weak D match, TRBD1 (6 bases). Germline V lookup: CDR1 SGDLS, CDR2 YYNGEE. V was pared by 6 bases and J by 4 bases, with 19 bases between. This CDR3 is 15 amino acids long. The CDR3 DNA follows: TGTGCCAGCACCCCTACGGGGGGGGCCGGCACTGAAGCTTTCTTT. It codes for CASTPTGGAGTEAFF.

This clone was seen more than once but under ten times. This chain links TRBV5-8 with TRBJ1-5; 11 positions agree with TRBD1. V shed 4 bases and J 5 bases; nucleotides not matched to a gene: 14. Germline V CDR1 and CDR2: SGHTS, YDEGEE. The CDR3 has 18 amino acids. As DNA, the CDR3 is TGTGCCAGCAGCCTGGGGACAGGGGGTCCCGGGAGCGATCAGCCCCAGCATTTT. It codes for CASSLGTGGPGSDQPQHF. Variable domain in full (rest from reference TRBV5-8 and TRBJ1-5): EAGVTQSPTHLIKTRGQQATLRCSPISGHTSVYWYQQALGLGLQFLLWYDEGEERNRGNFPPRFSGRQFPNYSSELNVNALELEDSALYLCASSLGTGGPGSDQPQHFGDGTRLSIL.

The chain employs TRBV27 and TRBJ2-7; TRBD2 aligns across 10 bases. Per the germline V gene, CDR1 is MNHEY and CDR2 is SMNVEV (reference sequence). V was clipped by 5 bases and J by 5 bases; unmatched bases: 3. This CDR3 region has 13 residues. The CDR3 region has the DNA TGTGCCAGCAGTCAGCGGGGGGGTAACGAGCAGTACTTC. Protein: CASSQRGGNEQYF.

CDR3 protein: CASSTSRGQYSNQPQHF. CDR3 coding DNA: TGTGCCAGCAGCACCTCCCGGGGACAGTATAGCAATCAGCCCCAGCATTTT. The chain is built from TRBV7-9 and TRBJ1-5; TRBD1 matches 7 bases. The V gene's germline CDR1 is SEHNR and CDR2 FQNEAQ (reference sequence). The CDR3 has 17 amino acids. V lost 5 bases and J lost 0; bases outside the gene matches: 10. Combining the CDR3 with reference TRBV7-9 and TRBJ1-5 gives the whole variable domain DTGVSQNPRHKITKRGQNVTFRCDPISEHNRLYWYRQTLGQGPEFLTYFQNEAQLEKSRLLSDRFSAERPKGSFSTLEIQRTEQGDSAMYLCASSTSRGQYSNQPQHFGDGTRLSIL.

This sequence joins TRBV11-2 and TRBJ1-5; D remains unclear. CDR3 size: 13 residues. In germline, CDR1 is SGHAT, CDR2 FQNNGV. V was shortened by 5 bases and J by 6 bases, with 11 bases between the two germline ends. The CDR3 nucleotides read TGTGCCAGCAGCACGGACTCATTTCAGCCCCAGCATTTT. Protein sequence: CASSTDSFQPQHF.

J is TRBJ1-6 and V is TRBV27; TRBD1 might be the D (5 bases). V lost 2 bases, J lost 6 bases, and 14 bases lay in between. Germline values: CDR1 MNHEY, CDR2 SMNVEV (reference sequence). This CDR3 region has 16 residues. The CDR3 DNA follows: TGTGCCAGCAGTTTAGCAGGGCTGAGGAGTAATTCACCCCTCCACTTT. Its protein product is CASSLAGLRSNSPLHF.

The CDR3 DNA sequence: TGTGCCAGCAGCTTCCCTTTGGCCGGGGACACTGAAGCTTTCTTT. Its protein is CASSFPLAGDTEAFF. The rearrangement uses TRBV7-9 and TRBJ1-1; D remains ambiguous. CDR1 is SEHNR and CDR2 is FQNEAQ in the germline V gene (reference sequence). CDR3 length equals 15 residues. Trimming shortened V by 3 bases and J by 3 bases, and 14 bases separated the two germline ends. The complete variable domain, with remaining parts taken from reference TRBV7-9 and TRBJ1-1, reads DTGVSQNPRHKITKRGQNVTFRCDPISEHNRLYWYRQTLGQGPEFLTYFQNEAQLEKSRLLSDRFSAERPKGSFSTLEIQRTEQGDSAMYLCASSFPLAGDTEAFFGQGTRLTVV.

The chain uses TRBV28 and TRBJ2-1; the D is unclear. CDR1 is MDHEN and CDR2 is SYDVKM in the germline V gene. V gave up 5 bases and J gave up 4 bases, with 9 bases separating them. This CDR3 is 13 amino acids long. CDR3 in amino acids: CASSPTLYNEQFF. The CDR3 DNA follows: TGTGCCAGCAGTCCGACACTTTACAATGAGCAGTTCTTC. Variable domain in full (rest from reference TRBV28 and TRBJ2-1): DVKVTQSSRYLVKRTGEKVFLECVQDMDHENMFWYRQDPGLGLRLIYFSYDVKMKEKGDIPEGYSVSREKKERFSLILESASTNQTSMYLCASSPTLYNEQFFGPGTRLTVL.

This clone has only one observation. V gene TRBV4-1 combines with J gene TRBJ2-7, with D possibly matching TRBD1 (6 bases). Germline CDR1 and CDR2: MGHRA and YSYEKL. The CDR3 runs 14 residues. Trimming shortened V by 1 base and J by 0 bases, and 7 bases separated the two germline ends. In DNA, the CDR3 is TGCGCCAGCAGCCAAGGGGGGCTCTCCTACGAGCAGTACTTC. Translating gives CASSQGGLSYEQYF.